This is a list of T cell receptor beta chains from one sample in a study of identical twins. TCRdb recomputed calls from the 5' RACE reads with MiXCR, one row per CDR3 protein. This table has 420,000 or so distinct CDR3 sequences, around 18% appearing once. The sequenced sample consisted of naive T cells sorted from blood. Receptors were obtained from a middle-aged man in good health. CDR3s include the opening cysteine and the closing phenylalanine or tryptophan. A D gene is named only where the DNA matches it firmly. Expanded clones get a size class; other rows say once, few or many, or leave the size out.

TRBV12-3/TRBV12-4	-	13	many	TRBJ2-2	TGTGCCAGCAGTTTAGCGGTCGGCGGGGAGCTGTTTTTT	CASSLAVGGELFF
TRBV20-1	-	14	many	TRBJ1-1	TGCAGTGCTAGTGGGGGGCCACCAGACACTGAAGCTTTCTTT	CSASGGPPDTEAFF
TRBV5-6	TRBD1	14	-	TRBJ2-2	TGTGCCAGCAGCCAGATTGACAGGGCCGGGGAGCTGTTTTTT	CASSQIDRAGELFF
TRBV20-1	TRBD2	15	-	TRBJ2-1	TGCAGTGCTAGAGTCGGGGGGGTAAACTACAATGAGCAGTTCTTC	CSARVGGVNYNEQFF
TRBV12-3/TRBV12-4	-	15	many	TRBJ1-2	TGTGCCAGCAGTAAAGATGGACAGAGTCCCTATGGCTACACCTTC	CASSKDGQSPYGYTF
TRBV6-2/TRBV6-3	-	15	many	TRBJ1-5	TGTGCCAGCAGTTACGGGCGGCTGAGCAATCAGCCCCAGCATTTT	CASSYGRLSNQPQHF
TRBV29-1	TRBD1	14	few	TRBJ2-7	TGCAGCGTTGCTTTCGCGCAGGGGGTACTCGAGCAGTACTTC	CSVAFAQGVLEQYF
TRBV29-1	-	12	many	TRBJ2-5	TGCAGCGTTGAATTGGCCGCCGGTTACCAGTACTTC	CSVELAAGYQYF
TRBV5-5	-	14	many	TRBJ2-7	TGTGCCAGCAGCTTGAACCGGGACTTCTACGAGCAGTACTTC	CASSLNRDFYEQYF
TRBV24-1	-	17	-	TRBJ2-1	TGTGCCACCAGTGATCCCGTGGCCGGGACACCTTACAATGAGCAGTTCTTC	CATSDPVAGTPYNEQFF
TRBV7-8	-	14	-	TRBJ2-7	TGTGCCAGCAGACGGGGGTGGGAGGTGGAAGAGCAGTACTTC	CASRRGWEVEEQYF
TRBV29-1	-	14	-	TRBJ1-1	TGCAGCGTCGACCGTGGGGGGGCCGGGACTGAAGCTTTCTTT	CSVDRGGAGTEAFF
TRBV5-1	-	15	-	TRBJ2-3	TGCGCCAGCAGCTTGGTAGGCCTCGGCACAGATACGCAGTATTTT	CASSLVGLGTDTQYF
TRBV15	-	14	few	TRBJ2-2	TGTGCCACCAGCAGAGACAGAAACACCGGGGAGCTGTTTTTT	CATSRDRNTGELFF
TRBV5-1	TRBD1	16	-	TRBJ2-3	TGCGCCAGCAGCGTAAGACAGGGCGGCCGGACAGATACGCAGTATTTT	CASSVRQGGRTDTQYF
TRBV29-1	-	13	-	TRBJ1-1	TGCAGCGTTTACGGGGAGGGGAACACTGAAGCTTTCTTT	CSVYGEGNTEAFF
TRBV12-3/TRBV12-4	TRBD2	16	-	TRBJ2-5	TGTGCCAGCAGTTTGGAAGCGGGGGCCCTCCAAGAGACCCAGTACTTC	CASSLEAGALQETQYF
TRBV29-1	-	11	many	TRBJ1-1	TGCAGCGTTGTAAGGGAATCTGAAGCTTTCTTT	CSVVRESEAFF
TRBV18	-	12	many	TRBJ1-1	TGTGCCAGCTCGCAGATGAACACTGAAGCTTTCTTT	CASSQMNTEAFF
TRBV20-1	-	14	many	TRBJ2-4	TGCAGTGCTAGTGACAAGGGGATGGGAAACATTCAGTACTTC	CSASDKGMGNIQYF
TRBV27	-	14	-	TRBJ2-1	TGTGCCAGCAGGTCAGGGCCGGGGTTGTCTGAGCAGTTCTTC	CASRSGPGLSEQFF
TRBV27	-	16	-	TRBJ2-1	TGTGCCAGCTCCCTCTACGCGGGGGCGGTCTACAATGAGCAGTTCTTC	CASSLYAGAVYNEQFF
TRBV7-8	-	14	-	TRBJ1-2	TGTGCCAGCAGCTTTAGTGGGACGAAGTATGGCTACACCTTC	CASSFSGTKYGYTF
TRBV13	-	14	many	TRBJ1-1	TGTGCCAGCAGCTTAAGGTCGGGGGGTGCTGAAGCTTTCTTT	CASSLRSGGAEAFF
TRBV9	-	13	few	TRBJ2-2	TGTGCCAGCAGCTTGACAGTGGGCGGGGAGCTGTTTTTT	CASSLTVGGELFF
TRBV7-7	-	15	-	TRBJ2-5	TGTGCTAGCAGCATAGGACAGCTACGAGTAGAGACCCAGTACTTC	CASSIGQLRVETQYF
TRBV6-2/TRBV6-3	TRBD1	14	-	TRBJ2-7	TGTGCCAGCAGCGGGACAGGGAGGAACTACGAGCAGTACTTC	CASSGTGRNYEQYF
TRBV11-2	-	14	many	TRBJ1-4	TGTGCCAGCAGAGTTGGGGGGCCTAATGAAAAACTGTTTTTT	CASRVGGPNEKLFF
TRBV20-1	TRBD2	13	once	TRBJ2-1	TGCAGTGCTGGGACTAGCCTCTACAATGAGCAGTTCTTC	CSAGTSLYNEQFF
TRBV5-6	-	13	few	TRBJ2-2	TGTGCCAGCAGCTTGGCCTTTACCGGGGAGCTGTTTTTT	CASSLAFTGELFF
TRBV19	-	13	-	TRBJ2-7	TGTGCCAGTAGTACACTACTAACCTACGAGCAGTACTTC	CASSTLLTYEQYF
TRBV20-1	-	14	-	TRBJ2-7	TGCAGTGCTAGCGGGACCGCGAGCTCCTACGAGCAGTACTTC	CSASGTASSYEQYF
TRBV18	-	13	many	TRBJ2-7	TGTGCCAGCTCACCTGAGGATATTGGCAAGCAGTACTTC	CASSPEDIGKQYF
TRBV2	-	14	few	TRBJ1-1	TGTGCCAGCACCAAGGAGAGGGGGGGGACTGAAGCTTTCTTT	CASTKERGGTEAFF
TRBV7-2	-	14	few	TRBJ2-2	TGTGCCAGCAGCTTAGGAGCGCGTACCGGGGAGCTGTTTTTT	CASSLGARTGELFF
TRBV12-3/TRBV12-4	TRBD1	14	-	TRBJ1-2	TGTGCCAGCAGCCCCGGGACAGGGTTCTATGGCCACACCTTC	CASSPGTGFYGHTF
TRBV21-1	-	14	few	TRBJ2-7	TGTGCCAGCAGCAAAGCGAGGGAAAGATACGAGCAGTACTTC	CASSKARERYEQYF
TRBV20-1	TRBD2	16	few	TRBJ2-1	TGCAGTGCTAGAGATTCTAGCGGGGGCCACTACAATGAGCAGTTCTTC	CSARDSSGGHYNEQFF
TRBV4-1	-	14	-	TRBJ2-5	TGCGCCAGCAGTCGTACGGGGGTCCGGGAGACCCAGTACTTC	CASSRTGVRETQYF
TRBV12-3/TRBV12-4	TRBD1	14	few	TRBJ1-1	TGTGCCGCGTCACAGGGGGCTTTGGACACTGAAGCTTTCTTT	CAASQGALDTEAFF
TRBV18	TRBD1	15	few	TRBJ1-1	TGTGCCAGCTCACCGATTGACAGGGGTAACACTGAAGCTTTCTTT	CASSPIDRGNTEAFF
TRBV2	TRBD2	15	-	TRBJ2-5	TGTGCCAGCAGTGACCTGGCGGCGGGGGGAGAGACCCAGTACTTC	CASSDLAAGGETQYF
TRBV5-1	-	15	many	TRBJ1-2	TGCGCCAGCAGCTTGGTTGGGACACACGGCGGTGGCTACACCTTC	CASSLVGTHGGGYTF
TRBV7-8	TRBD1	15	many	TRBJ1-4	TGTGCCAGCAGCGAGGGGGGACAGCTTAATGAAAAACTGTTTTTT	CASSEGGQLNEKLFF
TRBV5-4	-	14	-	TRBJ2-5	TGTGCCAGCAGCTTGGCTCCTGGCAGAGAGACCCAGTACTTC	CASSLAPGRETQYF
TRBV2	-	14	few	TRBJ1-2	TGTGCCAGCAAATCGGACAGATCTAACTATGGCTACACCTTC	CASKSDRSNYGYTF
TRBV11-3	-	13	many	TRBJ2-1	TGTGCCAGCAGCATTGACAGATTCAATGAGCAGTTCTTC	CASSIDRFNEQFF
TRBV10-3	-	18	many	TRBJ2-6	TGTGCCATCAGTGTGTGGGACATACGTCAGCCGGGGGCCAACGTCCTGACTTTC	CAISVWDIRQPGANVLTF